Each of the 7 T cell receptor beta chains below was sequenced from the same sample in a study of blood T cell repertoires in COVID-19. The protocol was immunoSEQ multiplex PCR, while the TCRdb copy is restricted to in-frame clones and leaves out a portion. The repertoire holds roughly 190,000 clones, approximately 84% seen once, with roughly 5.3% in the top ten. Material: peripheral blood. All receptors derive from a woman in her 70s with active or convalescent COVID-19.

The J gene is TRBJ1-6, the V gene TRBV29-1, with TRBD1 matching 8 bases. CDR3 length: 13 amino acids. The germline V gene encodes CDR1 SQVTM and CDR2 ANQGSEA. V was pared by 4 bases and J by 5 bases, with 1 base of the junction left unmatched. The CDR3: CSVVDRDNSPLHF. The CDR3 DNA is TGCAGCGTTGTGGACAGGGATAATTCACCCCTCCACTTT.

The rearrangement uses TRBV2 and TRBJ1-3, with TRBD1 matching over 8 bases. This CDR3 has 16 residues. V dropped 3 bases and J dropped 3; count of bases not matched to a gene: 7. Germline V gene sequence: CDR1 SNHLY, CDR2 FYNNEI. CDR3 sequence (DNA): TGTGCCAGCAGTGAGAGGTCAGGGGGCTTTGGAAACACCATATATTTT. As protein: CASSERSGGFGNTIYF.

This chain joins TRBV6-6 and TRBJ1-3, with D hard to call. In germline, CDR1 is MNHNY, CDR2 SVGAGI (reference sequence). CDR3 length: 15 amino acids. V lost 7 bases and J 0 bases, leaving 13 bases between the germline ends. The CDR3 region has the DNA TGTGCCAGCACTCAGATAGGAGTCTCTGGAAACACCATATATTTT. This encodes CASTQIGVSGNTIYF.

In this sample, this clone turned up once. The chain is built from TRBV21-1 and TRBJ2-7; the table gives TRBD1 as D, unverified against the DNA. TRBV21-1 is a known pseudogene. The CDR3 is 16 amino acids. CDR3 sequence: CASSKVRGTASYEQYF. In DNA, the CDR3 is TGTGCCAGCAGCAAAGTTCGTGGGACAGCCTCCTACGAGCAGTACTTC.

The chain couples TRBV6-5 to TRBJ2-1, with TRBD2 matching 9 bases. The V and J ends lost 6 bases and 3 bases, in that order; junction bases with no gene match: 3. Germline loops: CDR1 MNHEY, CDR2 SVGAGI. CDR3 length: 14 residues. This CDR3 is CASRTSGGYNEQFF. The CDR3 bases are TGTGCCAGCAGGACTAGCGGAGGCTACAATGAGCAGTTCTTC.

The CDR3 region is CASSQTSVVAKNIQYF. The CDR3 bases are TGTGCCAGCAGCCAGACTAGCGTAGTAGCCAAAAACATTCAGTACTTC. V usage is TRBV5-4 and J usage is TRBJ2-4, with 8 bases that match TRBD2. This CDR3 has 16 residues. The V and J ends lost 4 bases and 0 bases, in that order; junction bases with no gene match: 6. The germline V gene has CDR1 SGHNT and CDR2 YYREEE (reference sequence).

V and J are TRBV30 and TRBJ1-1, with 7 bases lining up with TRBD1. The CDR3 has 14 amino acids. V was pared by 5 bases and J by 3 bases, with 9 bases of the junction left unmatched. Germline CDR1 is GTSNPN and CDR2 is SVGIG (reference sequence). DNA of the CDR3: TGTGCCTGGGCCCACAGGGGCTGGGACACTGAAGCTTTCTTT. As protein: CAWAHRGWDTEAFF.